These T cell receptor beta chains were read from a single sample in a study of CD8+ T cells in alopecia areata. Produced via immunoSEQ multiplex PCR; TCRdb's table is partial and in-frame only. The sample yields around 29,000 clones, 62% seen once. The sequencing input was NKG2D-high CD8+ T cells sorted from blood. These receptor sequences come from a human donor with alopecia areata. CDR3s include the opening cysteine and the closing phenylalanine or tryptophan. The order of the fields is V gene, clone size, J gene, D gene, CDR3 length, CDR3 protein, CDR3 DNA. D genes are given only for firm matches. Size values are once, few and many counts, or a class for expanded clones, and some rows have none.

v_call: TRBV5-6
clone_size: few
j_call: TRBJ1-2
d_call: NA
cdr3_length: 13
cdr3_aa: CASSLLSSYGYTF
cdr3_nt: TGTGCCAGCAGCTTGCTGTCCAGTTATGGCTACACCTTC

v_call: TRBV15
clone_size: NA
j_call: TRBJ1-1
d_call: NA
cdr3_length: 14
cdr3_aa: CATSREGSFSEAFF
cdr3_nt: TGTGCCACCAGCAGAGAAGGGAGTTTCTCTGAAGCTTTCTTT

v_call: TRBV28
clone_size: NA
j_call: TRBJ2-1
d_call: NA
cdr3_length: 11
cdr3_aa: CAIYLYNEQFF
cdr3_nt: TGTGCCATCTACTTGTACAATGAGCAGTTCTTC

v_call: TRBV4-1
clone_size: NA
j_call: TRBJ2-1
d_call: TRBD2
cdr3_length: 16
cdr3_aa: CASSRRTSGDYNEQFF
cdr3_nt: TGCGCCAGCAGCCGAAGGACTAGCGGGGATTACAATGAGCAGTTCTTC

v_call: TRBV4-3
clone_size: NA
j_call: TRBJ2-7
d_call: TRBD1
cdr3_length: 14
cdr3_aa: CASSQGQGSYEQYF
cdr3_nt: TGCGCCAGCAGCCAAGGACAGGGGTCATACGAGCAGTACTTC

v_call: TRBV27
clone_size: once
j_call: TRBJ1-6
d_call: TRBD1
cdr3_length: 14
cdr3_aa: CASRPGQGNSPLHF
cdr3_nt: TGTGCCAGCAGACCGGGACAGGGTAATTCACCCCTCCACTTT

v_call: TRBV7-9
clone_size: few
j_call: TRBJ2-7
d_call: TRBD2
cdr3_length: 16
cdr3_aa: CASSGTSGATFYEQYF
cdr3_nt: TGTGCCAGCAGCGGGACTAGCGGGGCTACATTCTACGAGCAGTACTTC

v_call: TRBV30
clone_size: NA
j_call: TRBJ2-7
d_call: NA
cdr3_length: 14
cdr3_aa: CAWSLRQSGYEQYF
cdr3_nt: TGTGCCTGGAGTCTACGACAGTCGGGCTACGAGCAGTACTTC

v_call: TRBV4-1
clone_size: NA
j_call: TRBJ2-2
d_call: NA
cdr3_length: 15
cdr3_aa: CASSQVQGGTGELFF
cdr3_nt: TGCGCCAGCAGCCAAGTCCAGGGTGGAACCGGGGAGCTGTTTTTT

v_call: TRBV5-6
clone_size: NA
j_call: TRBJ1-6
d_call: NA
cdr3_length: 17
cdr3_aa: CASSLAPVTVKNSPLHF
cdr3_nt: TGTGCCAGCAGCTTGGCCCCAGTGACAGTGAAAAATTCACCCCTCCACTTT

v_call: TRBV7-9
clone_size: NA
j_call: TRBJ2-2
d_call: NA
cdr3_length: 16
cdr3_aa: CASSPTGGANTGELFF
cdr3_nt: TGTGCCAGCAGCCCGACAGGCGGCGCGAACACCGGGGAGCTGTTTTTT

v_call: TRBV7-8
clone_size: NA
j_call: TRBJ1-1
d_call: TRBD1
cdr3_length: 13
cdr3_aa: CASTPTGVTEAFF
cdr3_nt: TGTGCCAGCACCCCAACAGGGGTTACTGAAGCTTTCTTT

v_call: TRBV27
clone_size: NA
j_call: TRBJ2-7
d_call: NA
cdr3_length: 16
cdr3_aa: CASSPHRLVMTYEQYF
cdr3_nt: TGTGCCAGCAGTCCCCACCGTCTCGTAATGACCTACGAGCAGTACTTC

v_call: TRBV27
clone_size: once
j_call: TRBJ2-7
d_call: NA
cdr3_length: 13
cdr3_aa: CASSPGTFCEQYF
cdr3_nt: TGTGCCAGCAGTCCCGGGACGTTCTGCGAGCAGTACTTC

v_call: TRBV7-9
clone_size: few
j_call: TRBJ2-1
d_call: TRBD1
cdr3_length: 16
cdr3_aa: CASSTGQGPAYNEQFF
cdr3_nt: TGTGCCAGCAGCACGGGACAGGGGCCGGCTTACAATGAGCAGTTCTTC

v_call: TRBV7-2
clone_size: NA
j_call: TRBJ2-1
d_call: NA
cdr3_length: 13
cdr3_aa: CASTKSSYNEQFF
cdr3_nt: TGTGCCAGCACAAAGAGCTCCTACAATGAGCAGTTCTTC

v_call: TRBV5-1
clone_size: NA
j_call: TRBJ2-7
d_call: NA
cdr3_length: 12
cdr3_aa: CASSSVSYEQYF
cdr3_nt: TGCGCCAGCAGCTCGGTTAGCTACGAGCAGTACTTC

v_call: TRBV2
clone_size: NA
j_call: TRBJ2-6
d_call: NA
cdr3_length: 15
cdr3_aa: CASINVASGANVLTF
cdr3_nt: TGTGCCAGCATTAACGTCGCCTCTGGGGCCAACGTCCTGACTTTC

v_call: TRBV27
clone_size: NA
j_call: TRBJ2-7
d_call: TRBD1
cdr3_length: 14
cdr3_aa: CASSLLGGAYEQYF
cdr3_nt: TGTGCCAGCAGTTTGTTAGGGGGCGCCTACGAGCAGTACTTC

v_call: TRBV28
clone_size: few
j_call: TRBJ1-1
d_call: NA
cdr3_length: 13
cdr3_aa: CASRPTALTEAFF
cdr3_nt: TGTGCCAGCAGGCCGACAGCCCTCACTGAAGCTTTCTTT

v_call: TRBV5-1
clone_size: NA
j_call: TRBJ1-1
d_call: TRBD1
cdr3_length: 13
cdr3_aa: CASSQTGGTEAFF
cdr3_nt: TGCGCCAGCAGCCAAACAGGGGGCACTGAAGCTTTCTTT

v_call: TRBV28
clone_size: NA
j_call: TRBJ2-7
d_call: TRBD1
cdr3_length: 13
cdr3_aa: CASRTNPGGEQYF
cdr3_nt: TGTGCCAGCAGAACCAATCCAGGGGGCGAGCAGTACTTC

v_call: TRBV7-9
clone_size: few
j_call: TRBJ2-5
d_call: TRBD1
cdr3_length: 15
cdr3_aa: CASEAGQGAAETQYF
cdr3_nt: TGTGCCAGCGAGGCGGGACAGGGGGCGGCAGAGACCCAGTACTTC

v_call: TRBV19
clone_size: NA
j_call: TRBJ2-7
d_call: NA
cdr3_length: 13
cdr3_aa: CASSQAYSYEQYF
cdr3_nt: TGTGCCAGTAGTCAAGCTTATTCCTACGAGCAGTACTTC

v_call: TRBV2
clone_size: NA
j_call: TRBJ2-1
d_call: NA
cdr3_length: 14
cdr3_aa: CASGGGRIYNEQFF
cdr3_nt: TGTGCCAGCGGGGGAGGACGGATCTACAATGAGCAGTTCTTC

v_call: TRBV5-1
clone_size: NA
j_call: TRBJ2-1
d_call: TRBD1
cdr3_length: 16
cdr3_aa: CASSLPAGTAINEQFF
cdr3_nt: TGCGCCAGCAGCCTTCCAGCCGGGACAGCGATCAATGAGCAGTTCTTC

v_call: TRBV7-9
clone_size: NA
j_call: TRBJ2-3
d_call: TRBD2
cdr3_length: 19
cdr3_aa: CASSLAGWETSGDTDTQYF
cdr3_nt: TGTGCCAGCAGCTTAGCGGGATGGGAGACTAGCGGTGACACAGATACGCAGTATTTT

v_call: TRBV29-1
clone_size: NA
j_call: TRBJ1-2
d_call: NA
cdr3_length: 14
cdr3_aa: CSVRPGAANYGYTF
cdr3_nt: TGCAGCGTCCGCCCCGGGGCCGCTAACTATGGCTACACCTTC

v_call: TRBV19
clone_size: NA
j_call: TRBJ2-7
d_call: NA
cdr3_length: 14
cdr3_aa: CASSRLLWDYEQYF
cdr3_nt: TGTGCCAGTAGCAGACTACTTTGGGACTACGAGCAGTACTTC

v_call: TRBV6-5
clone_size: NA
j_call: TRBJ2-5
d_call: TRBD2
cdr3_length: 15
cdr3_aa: CASSLGTIAQETQYF
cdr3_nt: TGTGCCAGCAGCCTCGGGACTATAGCCCAAGAGACCCAGTACTTC

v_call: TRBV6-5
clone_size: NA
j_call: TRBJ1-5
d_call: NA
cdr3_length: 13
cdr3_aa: CASSYSSGQPQHF
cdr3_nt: TGTGCCAGCAGTTACTCGAGTGGTCAGCCCCAGCATTTT

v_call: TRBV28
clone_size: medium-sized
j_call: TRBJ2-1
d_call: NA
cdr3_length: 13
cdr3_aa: CASSLSSYNEQFF
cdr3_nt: TGTGCCAGCAGTTTGAGCTCCTACAATGAGCAGTTCTTC